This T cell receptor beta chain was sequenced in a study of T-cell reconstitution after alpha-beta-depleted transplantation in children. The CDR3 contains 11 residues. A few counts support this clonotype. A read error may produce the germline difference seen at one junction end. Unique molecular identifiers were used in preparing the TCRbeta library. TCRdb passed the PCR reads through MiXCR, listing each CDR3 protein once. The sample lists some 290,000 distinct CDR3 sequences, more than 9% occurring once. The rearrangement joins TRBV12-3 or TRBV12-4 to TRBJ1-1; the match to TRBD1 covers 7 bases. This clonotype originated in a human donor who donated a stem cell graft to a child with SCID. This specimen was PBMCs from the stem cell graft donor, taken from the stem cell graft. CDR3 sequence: CASSLMAGQYF. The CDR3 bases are TGTGCCAGCAGTTTGATGGCGGGACAGTACTTT.